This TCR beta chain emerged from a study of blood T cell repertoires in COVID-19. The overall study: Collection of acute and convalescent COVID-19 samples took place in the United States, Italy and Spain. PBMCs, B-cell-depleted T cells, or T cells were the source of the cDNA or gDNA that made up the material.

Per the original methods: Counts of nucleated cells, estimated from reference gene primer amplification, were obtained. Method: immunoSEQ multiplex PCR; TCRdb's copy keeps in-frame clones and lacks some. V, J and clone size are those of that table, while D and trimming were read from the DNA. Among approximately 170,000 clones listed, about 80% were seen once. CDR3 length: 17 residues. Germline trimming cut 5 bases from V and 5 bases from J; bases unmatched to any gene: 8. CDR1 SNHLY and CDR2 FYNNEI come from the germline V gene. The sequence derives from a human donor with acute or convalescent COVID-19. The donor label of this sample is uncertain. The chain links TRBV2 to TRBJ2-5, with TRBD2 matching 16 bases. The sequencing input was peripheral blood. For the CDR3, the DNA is TGTGCCAGCAGTTCCGGGACTAGCGGGGGGGCGTGGGAGACCCAGTACTTC. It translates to CASSSGTSGGAWETQYF.